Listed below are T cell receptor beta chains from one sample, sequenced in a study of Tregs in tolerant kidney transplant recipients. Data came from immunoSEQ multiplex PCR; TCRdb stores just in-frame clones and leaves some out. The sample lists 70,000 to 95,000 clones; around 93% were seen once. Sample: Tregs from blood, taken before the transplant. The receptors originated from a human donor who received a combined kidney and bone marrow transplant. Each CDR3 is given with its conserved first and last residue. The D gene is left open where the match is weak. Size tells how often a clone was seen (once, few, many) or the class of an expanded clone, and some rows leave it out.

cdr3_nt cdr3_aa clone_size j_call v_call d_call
TGTGCCAGCAGCCCCGCAAGGTCGGAGACCCAGTACTTC CASSPARSETQYF once TRBJ2-5 TRBV7-3 NA
TGTGCCAGCAGTTATACAGGGAACACTGAAGCTTTCTTT CASSYTGNTEAFF NA TRBJ1-1 TRBV6-5 NA
TGCAGCGTTGACCCATGGGACAGGGACTCAATCTACGAGCAGTACTTC CSVDPWDRDSIYEQYF NA TRBJ2-7 TRBV29-1 TRBD1
TGTGCCAGCAGCCCGTACTTTGGCTCCTACAATGAGCAGTTCTTC CASSPYFGSYNEQFF NA TRBJ2-1 TRBV28 NA
TGTGCCAGCAGCGTAGGGTCTAGCGGGAGAACAGATACGCAGTATTTT CASSVGSSGRTDTQYF once TRBJ2-3 TRBV9 TRBD2
TGCAACCAGGGGGCAAGGCAGCCCCAGCATTTT CNQGARQPQHF NA TRBJ1-5 TRBV20-1 TRBD1
TGCGCCAGCAGTCGCCGCGGTGGGGGCGTAGGTGACGAGCAGTACTTC CASSRRGGGVGDEQYF NA TRBJ2-7 TRBV5-1 NA
TGTGCCAGCAGCTTATCGACTGGGCAAGATACGCAGTATTTT CASSLSTGQDTQYF NA TRBJ2-3 TRBV7-3 NA
TGTGCCAGCAGCATGACCAGGGGGGCTGGAGAGCAGTACTTC CASSMTRGAGEQYF NA TRBJ2-7 TRBV9 NA
TGTGCCACCAGCAGGGTACTAGCGGGAGTGAGCGAGCAGTACTTC CATSRVLAGVSEQYF NA TRBJ2-7 TRBV15 TRBD2
TGTGCCAGCAGCCGCACCAGCGGGAGGGGAATCAGCACAGATACGCAGTATTTT CASSRTSGRGISTDTQYF NA TRBJ2-3 TRBV7-2 TRBD2
TGTGCCAGTACTAAGGGGGACAGGTCGTTATACGAGCAGCACTTC CASTKGDRSLYEQHF NA TRBJ2-7 TRBV19 TRBD1
TGTGCCCGAGGGAGGACAGGGGCCGCAGATACGCAGTATTTT CARGRTGAADTQYF NA TRBJ2-3 TRBV2 TRBD1
TGTGCCAGTAGTGGCGACAGGAAGGGAACAAAGCAGCCCCAGCATTTT CASSGDRKGTKQPQHF NA TRBJ1-5 TRBV19 NA
TGTGCCAGCAGTGCCTACCGGTTGGTAAACACTGAAGCTTTCTTT CASSAYRLVNTEAFF NA TRBJ1-1 TRBV6-1 NA
TGTGCCAGTAGTAAAATCGGGACAGCGGGTAGCAATCAGCCCCAGCATTTT CASSKIGTAGSNQPQHF once TRBJ1-5 TRBV19 TRBD1
TGTGCCAGCAGTGAAGGCCTTGTCGTAGGGCAGTACTTC CASSEGLVVGQYF NA TRBJ2-7 TRBV6-1 NA
TGTGCCTGGAGTGCAAGTGGCAATGAGCAGTTCTTC CAWSASGNEQFF NA TRBJ2-1 TRBV30 NA
TGTGCCAGCAGCCAGCAGGGTTTAAGCAATCAGCCCCAGCATTTT CASSQQGLSNQPQHF NA TRBJ1-5 TRBV5-5 NA
TGCGCCAGGCCCCCCTCAGAACTAGCGCAGTTCTTC CARPPSELAQFF NA TRBJ2-1 TRBV23-1 NA
TGTGCCAGTACCAATACAGGGGAGACGGACGAGCAGTACTTC CASTNTGETDEQYF NA TRBJ2-7 TRBV19 TRBD1
TGTGCCAGCTCACCATCAATGCCTAGGGGAAACTCTGGAAACACCATATATTTT CASSPSMPRGNSGNTIYF NA TRBJ1-3 TRBV18 NA
TGTGCCAGTAGTAGTCAGTTTTCCTCTGGGGCCAACGTCCTGACTTTC CASSSQFSSGANVLTF few TRBJ2-6 TRBV19 NA
TGTGCCAGCTCACCGGAAATCCCGAAGACGGGACACCAATACGAGCAGTACTTC CASSPEIPKTGHQYEQYF NA TRBJ2-7 TRBV18 NA